Presented here are 10 T cell receptor beta chains from one specimen sequenced in a study of cytomegalovirus exposure and HLA in healthy donors. PCR was performed using 60 Vbeta and 13 Jbeta primers. Assay: immunoSEQ multiplex PCR; the TCRdb copy retains only in-frame clones and omits some. The sample gives 37,000 or so clones, 75% to 85% of which show up once; approximately 9.4% is in the top ten. Sequenced material: PBMCs. Receptors were obtained from a woman between 35 and 50 years old in good health and CMV-seronegative.

The V and J genes are TRBV23-1 and TRBJ2-1; 7 nucleotides line up with TRBD2. TRBV23-1 is identified as an open reading frame with a role that is uncertain. J was trimmed by 0 bases and V by 6 bases; bases with no gene match: 8. This CDR3 spans 16 amino acids. The DNA for the CDR3 is TGCGCCAGCAGCCGGGACTACCTCTGCTCCTACAATGAGCAGTTCTTC. This translates into CASSRDYLCSYNEQFF.

This chain uses TRBV29-1 with TRBJ1-2; no definite D call. This CDR3 is built from 12 residues. V was pared by 7 bases and J by 6 bases, with 15 bases between. Germline assignment: CDR1 SQVTM and CDR2 ANQGSEA. CDR3 protein: CSAGEEGDGYTF. In DNA, the CDR3 is TGCAGCGCCGGGGAAGAGGGAGATGGCTACACCTTC.

CDR3 sequence: CASIRQPGGEKLFF. Here the CDR3 DNA reads TGTGCCAGTATTCGACAGCCCGGGGGGGAAAAACTGTTTTTT. The chain is built from TRBV2 and TRBJ1-4; a weak D match, TRBD1 (5 bases). Germline V lookup: CDR1 SNHLY, CDR2 FYNNEI. Trimming took off 9 bases at V and 8 bases at J, with 19 bases between the two ends. This CDR3 is 14 amino acids long.

This sequence joins TRBV18 and TRBJ1-1, with 7 nucleotides matching TRBD1. The CDR3 spans 16 residues. Germline trimming cut 4 bases from V and 1 base from J; bases unmatched to any gene: 9. Germline values: CDR1 KGHSH, CDR2 LQKENI. CDR3 nucleotide sequence: TGTGCCAGCTCACTCTTACAGGGGATCGGGAACACTGAAGCTTTCTTT. Protein sequence: CASSLLQGIGNTEAFF. Using reference TRBV18 and TRBJ1-1 for the parts outside the CDR3, the full variable domain is NAGVMQNPRHLVRRRGQEARLRCSPMKGHSHVYWYRQLPEEGLKFMVYLQKENIIDESGMPKERFSAEFPKEGPSILRIQQVVRGDSAAYFCASSLLQGIGNTEAFFGQGTRLTVV.

The rearrangement links TRBV2 to TRBJ2-7; D ambiguous. Germline CDR1 SNHLY, CDR2 FYNNEI. This CDR3 comprises 13 residues. V was shortened by 3 bases and J by 3 bases, with 9 bases between the two germline ends. The CDR3 DNA is TGTGCCAGCAGTGACAGTGCCTACTACGAGCAGTACGTC. It translates to CASSDSAYYEQYV.

This clone was detected only a few times. The chain carries TRBV4-1 and TRBJ1-5; TRBD1 is a possible D gene (6 bases). CDR3 length: 15 residues. Looked up from germline, CDR1 is MGHRA and CDR2 is YSYEKL. The germline V and J ends were trimmed by 1 base and 1 base, with 8 bases remaining between them. The DNA of the CDR3 is TGCGCCAGCAGCCAAGGGGACATGAGCAATCAGCCCCAGCATTTT. Translating gives CASSQGDMSNQPQHF.

This clone appeared a single time. The chain is built from TRBV15 and TRBJ1-2, with TRBD1 matching over 10 bases. After removal of 3 bases from V and 9 bases from J, the junction contained 7 bases not matched to a gene. This CDR3 contains 14 residues. Per the germline V gene, CDR1 is LNHNV and CDR2 is YYDKDF (reference sequence). The CDR3 region is CATSRGGQGKSYTF. In DNA, the CDR3 is TGTGCCACCAGCAGGGGGGGACAGGGGAAGAGCTACACCTTC. Full variable domain (remainder filled in from reference TRBV15 and TRBJ1-2): DAMVIQNPRYQVTQFGKPVTLSCSQTLNHNVMYWYQQKSSQAPKLLFHYYDKDFNNEADTPDNFQSRRPNTSFCFLDIRSPGLGDTAMYLCATSRGGQGKSYTFGSGTRLTVV.

The chain couples TRBV5-1 to TRBJ1-1; TRBD1 matches 7 bases. Germline loops: CDR1 SGHRS, CDR2 YFSETQ. V gave up 4 bases and J gave up 1 base; unmatched junction bases: 7. The CDR3 is 15 amino acids. The CDR3 region is CASSRGTDKNTEAFF. CDR3 bases: TGCGCCAGCAGCCGGGGGACAGACAAGAACACTGAAGCTTTCTTT.

The chain uses TRBV7-2 and TRBJ2-7; D gene unclear. The CDR3 is 14 residues long. Germline values: CDR1 SGHTA, CDR2 FQGNSA. V was cut by 1 base and J by 2 bases, with 9 bases left in between. CDR3 in DNA: TGTGCCAGCAGCTTAGTCGCCCAGGCCTACGAGCAGTACTTC. This codes for CASSLVAQAYEQYF.

The chain has TRBV14 and TRBJ1-1, with TRBD1 matching over 9 bases. Trimming at V came to 2 bases and at J to 9 bases, leaving 10 bases not matched to a gene. The CDR3 extends over 15 amino acids. Germline V CDR1 and CDR2: SGHDN, FVKESK. CDR3 in amino acids: CASSQPGQGRFQAFF. The CDR3, as DNA: TGTGCCAGCAGCCAACCGGGACAGGGTAGATTCCAAGCTTTCTTT.